This is a list of T cell receptor beta chains from one sample in a study of shared clonotypes between healthy human individuals. TCRdb's table, derived via immunoSEQ multiplex PCR, lists solely in-frame clones and lacks some. The sample consists of fewer than 1.6 million clones, about 98.5% of them appearing once. The sample comprised naive CD4+ T cells sorted from blood. These receptors were taken from a man aged 25-45 years in good health. Each CDR3 is given with its conserved first and last residue. Each record gives: V gene, D gene, J gene, CDR3 protein, CDR3 DNA. A D gene is named only where the DNA matches it firmly.

V: TRBV5-4; D: -; J: TRBJ2-6; CDR3: CASSLPWANVLTF; DNA: TGTGCCAGCAGCCTACCTTGGGCCAACGTCCTGACTTTC
V: TRBV6-5; D: -; J: TRBJ2-6; CDR3: CASSYRGGSGANVLTF; DNA: TGTGCCAGCAGTTACAGGGGGGGGTCTGGGGCCAACGTCCTGACTTTC
V: TRBV29-1; D: -; J: TRBJ2-6; CDR3: CSVVGGSGANVLTF; DNA: TGCAGCGTTGTAGGGGGGTCTGGGGCCAACGTCCTGACTTTC
V: TRBV28; D: TRBD1; J: TRBJ2-7; CDR3: CASIETGGPWEQYF; DNA: TGTGCCAGCATTGAGACAGGGGGCCCGTGGGAGCAGTACTTC
V: TRBV7-9; D: TRBD1; J: TRBJ2-2; CDR3: CASSHVRGLIRELFF; DNA: TGTGCCAGCAGCCACGTCAGGGGGCTGATCAGGGAGCTGTTTTTT
V: TRBV5-1; D: TRBD2; J: TRBJ2-1; CDR3: CASSLAPAGGGNEQFF; DNA: TGCGCCAGCAGCTTGGCACCAGCGGGAGGAGGCAATGAGCAGTTCTTC
V: TRBV16; D: -; J: TRBJ1-5; CDR3: CASSQGPGDPNQPQHF; DNA: TGTGCCAGCAGCCAAGGTCCAGGGGATCCCAATCAGCCCCAGCATTTT
V: TRBV7-8; D: -; J: TRBJ1-5; CDR3: CASGVRSNQPQHF; DNA: TGTGCCAGCGGGGTTCGGAGCAATCAGCCCCAGCATTTT
V: TRBV14; D: TRBD1; J: TRBJ2-3; CDR3: CASSHEDRGLFTDTQYF; DNA: TGTGCCAGCAGCCATGAGGACAGGGGCCTTTTCACAGATACGCAGTATTTT
V: TRBV19; D: -; J: TRBJ2-3; CDR3: CASSIPRDTQYF; DNA: TGTGCCAGTAGTATACCTCGAGATACGCAGTATTTT
V: TRBV5-4; D: TRBD2; J: TRBJ2-1; CDR3: CASSPASGRNYNEQFF; DNA: TGTGCCAGCAGTCCAGCTAGCGGGAGGAACTACAATGAGCAGTTCTTC
V: TRBV2; D: -; J: TRBJ2-1; CDR3: CASKQGGEQFF; DNA: TGTGCCAGCAAACAGGGAGGCGAGCAGTTCTTC
V: TRBV5-5; D: -; J: TRBJ1-1; CDR3: CASSLDPQYNTEAFF; DNA: TGTGCCAGCAGCTTGGATCCCCAATACAACACTGAAGCTTTCTTT
V: TRBV9; D: -; J: TRBJ2-5; CDR3: CASSVRTGLETQYF; DNA: TGTGCCAGCAGCGTAAGAACCGGGCTAGAGACCCAGTACTTC
V: TRBV5-8; D: -; J: TRBJ2-7; CDR3: CASSLALSFRGEQYF; DNA: TGTGCCAGCAGCTTGGCCCTGAGCTTTCGTGGCGAGCAGTACTTC
V: TRBV6-5; D: -; J: TRBJ1-2; CDR3: CASSYTLLMTDGYTF; DNA: TGTGCCAGCAGTTACACCTTACTAATGACGGATGGCTACACCTTC
V: TRBV19; D: -; J: TRBJ1-1; CDR3: CASSTGSTEAFF; DNA: TGTGCCAGTAGTACAGGGAGCACTGAAGCTTTCTTT
V: TRBV10-3; D: -; J: TRBJ2-7; CDR3: CAISDGRGSGDEQYF; DNA: TGTGCCATCAGTGATGGACGGGGTTCAGGGGACGAGCAGTACTTC
V: TRBV28; D: -; J: TRBJ2-2; CDR3: CASSLVPGELFF; DNA: TGTGCCAGCAGTCTTGTTCCCGGGGAGCTGTTTTTT
V: TRBV19; D: -; J: TRBJ2-5; CDR3: CASSTSRTQYF; DNA: TGTGCCAGTAGTACGAGCCGGACCCAGTACTTC
V: TRBV29-1; D: -; J: TRBJ2-1; CDR3: CSAGYDEQFF; DNA: TGCAGCGCCGGATACGATGAGCAGTTCTTC
V: TRBV11-1; D: -; J: TRBJ1-4; CDR3: CASSGSGEKLFF; DNA: TGTGCCAGCAGTGGGTCCGGGGAAAAACTGTTTTTT
V: TRBV4-2; D: -; J: TRBJ1-5; CDR3: CASRGDENSNQPQHF; DNA: TGTGCCAGCAGGGGGGACGAGAATTCCAATCAGCCCCAGCATTTT
V: TRBV30; D: -; J: TRBJ2-2; CDR3: CAWSGGGSRTGELFF; DNA: TGTGCCTGGAGTGGGGGTGGTAGTAGGACCGGGGAGCTGTTTTTT
V: TRBV11-3; D: TRBD2; J: TRBJ2-1; CDR3: CASSLPGGGFGEQFF; DNA: TGTGCCAGCAGCTTACCGGGAGGTGGGTTCGGTGAGCAGTTCTTC
V: TRBV6-5; D: -; J: TRBJ1-3; CDR3: CASSYSQAGNTIYF; DNA: TGTGCCAGCAGTTACTCTCAAGCTGGAAACACCATATATTTT
V: TRBV7-9; D: -; J: TRBJ2-7; CDR3: CASSRMDYEQYF; DNA: TGTGCCAGCAGCAGAATGGACTACGAGCAGTACTTC
V: TRBV10-3; D: TRBD1; J: TRBJ2-1; CDR3: CAISDRDRANEQFF; DNA: TGTGCCATCAGTGATAGGGACAGGGCCAATGAGCAGTTCTTC